This T cell receptor beta chain originates from a study of cytomegalovirus exposure and HLA in healthy donors. The PCR had 60 Vbeta and 13 Jbeta primers. TCRdb's copy holds only in-frame clones and misses some; the assay was immunoSEQ multiplex PCR. The table for this sample gives about 140,000 clones. Between the trimmed V and J ends, which lost 3 bases and 3 bases, there was a span of 12 bases. The CDR3 has 15 amino acids. CDR1 and CDR2 from the germline V gene are KGHSH and LQKENI. Study-wide points: With further analysis later on, most CMV-associated TCR beta chains appeared HLA-restricted.

Of note for this clone: Its antigen is undetermined.

The sequence was obtained from a male donor in good health and CMV-seronegative. The V gene is TRBV18, the J gene TRBJ2-1, with D possibly matching TRBD1 (6 bases). Sequenced input: PBMCs. The CDR3 coding sequence is TGTGCCAGCTCACCGTCCCTGACAGGCTACAATGAGCAGTTCTTC. Translated: CASSPSLTGYNEQFF.